These T cell receptor beta chains were read from a single sample in a study of Graves' ophthalmopathy and Graves' hyperthyroidism. TCRdb re-derived calls from the multiplex PCR reads in MiXCR, one entry per CDR3 protein. Of 500,000 to 600,000 distinct CDR3 sequences in the sample, approximately 35% are singletons; the top ten hold roughly 4.5%. The sequencing input was peripheral blood or thyroid tissue (not recorded which). The source of these receptors is an adult man with Graves' hyperthyroidism. Each CDR3 is given with its conserved first and last residue. The D gene is left open where the match is weak. Clone size is given for some rows only: seen once, a few or many times, or a class if the clone is expanded.

length	V	D	J	size	DNA	CDR3
14	TRBV15	-	TRBJ1-1	-	TGTGCCACCAGCAGAGATACAGGGAACACTGAAGCTTTCTTT	CATSRDTGNTEAFF
12	TRBV10-3	-	TRBJ2-7	many	TGTGCCATCAGTGAGTCTTCCTACGAGCAGTACTTC	CAISESSYEQYF
14	TRBV9	-	TRBJ1-2	-	TGTGCCAGCAGCTACACCGGGACGGCGCTAGGCTACACCTTC	CASSYTGTALGYTF
13	TRBV2	-	TRBJ1-4	once	TGTGCCAGCAGTGAAGAGGGAGGAGGAAAACTGTTTTTT	CASSEEGGGKLFF
16	TRBV29-1	-	TRBJ2-7	once	TGCAGCGTTGAAGGGACCGACGGGTCTCTTTCCTACGAGCTGTACTTC	CSVEGTDGSLSYELYF
11	TRBV4-1	-	TRBJ1-5	many	TGCGTTTTGTTGGGCAATCAGCCCCAGCATTTT	CVLLGNQPQHF
13	TRBV4-2	-	TRBJ1-1	many	TGTGCCAGCAGCCAAGATAGGGGTCTCGAAGCTTTCTTT	CASSQDRGLEAFF
15	TRBV29-1	TRBD2	TRBJ2-7	many	TGCAGCGTTGCCAGCGGTAGCGGGAATCCCTACGAGCAGTACTTC	CSVASGSGNPYEQYF
14	TRBV9	TRBD1	TRBJ1-4	-	TGTGCCAGCAGCGTAAGTGTGACAGGGGATCAACTGTTTTTT	CASSVSVTGDQLFF
13	TRBV6-1	-	TRBJ1-2	few	TGTGCCAGCAGTTCGGGACTTAACTATGGCTACACCTTC	CASSSGLNYGYTF
14	TRBV12-3/TRBV12-4	-	TRBJ1-6	-	TGTGCCAGCAGTTTGGGGACGCGCGGGGCACCCCTCCACTTT	CASSLGTRGAPLHF
14	TRBV20-1	-	TRBJ2-1	-	TGCAGTGCATCCGGACTGGAAGTGGGGAATGAGCAGTTCTTC	CSASGLEVGNEQFF
13	TRBV29-1	-	TRBJ1-6	many	TGCAGCGTATCCGGGGGGCTTCTTTCACCCCTCCACTTT	CSVSGGLLSPLHF
14	TRBV19	-	TRBJ2-5	many	TGTGCCAGTAGTATAGCGGGTCCGCAAGAGACCCAGTACTTC	CASSIAGPQETQYF
13	TRBV20-1	-	TRBJ1-3	-	TGCAGTGCTTTACAGGGTACGGTAGACACCATATATTTT	CSALQGTVDTIYF
15	TRBV19	TRBD1	TRBJ2-7	many	TGTGCCAGTAGTACCTCCGGGACAGGATACTACGAGCAGTACTTC	CASSTSGTGYYEQYF
15	TRBV20-1	-	TRBJ1-4	many	TGCAGTGCTGAGGGTCAGCTGGGCGAGGCTGAAAAACTGTTTTTT	CSAEGQLGEAEKLFF
12	TRBV25-1	-	TRBJ2-7	many	TGTGCCAGCAGTGTAGGGGGACGCGGGCAGTACTTC	CASSVGGRGQYF
15	TRBV7-2	-	TRBJ1-2	-	TGTGCCAGCAGCGTTGCGGGGGTCGCTAACTATGGCTACACCTTC	CASSVAGVANYGYTF
14	TRBV9	TRBD1	TRBJ1-2	few	TGTGCCAGCAGCGTTCTACAGGGGGAAAATGGCTACACCTTC	CASSVLQGENGYTF
16	TRBV20-1	-	TRBJ2-5	many	TGCAGTGCCTCAGAGGGACTGACAGAATTATGGGAGACCCAGTACTTC	CSASEGLTELWETQYF
13	TRBV2	-	TRBJ1-5	-	TGTGCCAGCGGTGGGGGGCAAAATCAGCCCCAGCATTTT	CASGGGQNQPQHF
13	TRBV9	-	TRBJ2-1	once	TGTGCCAGCAGCTTAGGTTGGGGGGCTGAGCAGTTCTTC	CASSLGWGAEQFF
14	TRBV7-9	-	TRBJ2-1	few	TGTGCCAGCAACGAGGTGGGCGTCCGAGGGGAGCAGTTCTTC	CASNEVGVRGEQFF
13	TRBV7-9	-	TRBJ1-1	many	TGTGCCAGCAGCTTAGAACAGGGCGCTGAAGCTTTCTTT	CASSLEQGAEAFF
15	TRBV10-3	-	TRBJ1-4	-	TGTGCCAGCAGTGAAGTGGGGGGTCCGAGGGAAAAACTGTTTTTT	CASSEVGGPREKLFF
15	TRBV3-1	TRBD2	TRBJ2-7	few	TGTGCCAGCAGGCCACGGGGGGGGGCAGGAGAGGAGCAGTACTTC	CASRPRGGAGEEQYF
16	TRBV6-5	-	TRBJ1-4	few	TGTGCCAGCAGTTACTCGAAGGGGTTTGGTAGTGAAAAACTGTTTTTT	CASSYSKGFGSEKLFF
17	TRBV6-6	TRBD2	TRBJ2-7	-	TGTGCCAGCACGATCACCCCCGGGGGGGAGGGCCTCCACGAGCAGTACTTC	CASTITPGGEGLHEQYF